The 22 T cell receptor beta chains reported below all come from one sample, sequenced in a study of blood T cell repertoires in COVID-19. The protocol was immunoSEQ multiplex PCR, while the TCRdb copy is restricted to in-frame clones and leaves out a portion. The sample has 50,000 to 75,000 clones, about 78% seen once. Sequenced material: peripheral blood. The receptors derive from a man at least 80 years old with active or convalescent COVID-19.

This clone was recorded once. The rearrangement uses TRBV15 and TRBJ1-4, with D tentatively TRBD1 (6 bases). Trimming removed 1 base from V and 6 bases from J, with 24 bases in between. Germline V gene sequence: CDR1 LNHNV, CDR2 YYDKDF (reference sequence). The CDR3 is made up of 19 amino acids. As DNA, the CDR3 is TGTGCCACCAGCAGAGTGGGATTGGGCGGGGGGCGTTTGGATGAAAAACTGTTTTTT. Its translation is CATSRVGLGGGRLDEKLFF.

The CDR3 region has the DNA TGTGCCAGCAGCTTAAGGCGGGGGATAGCCGGATCCACAGATACGCAGTATTTT. Translating it yields CASSLRRGIAGSTDTQYF. The V gene is TRBV7-2, the J gene TRBJ2-3; TRBD2 matches 7 bases. Germline V CDR1 and CDR2: SGHTA, FQGNSA. V shed 2 bases and J 2 bases; nucleotides not matched to a gene: 13. The CDR3 totals 18 residues.

This chain joins TRBV19 and TRBJ1-2; D is undetermined. Trimming stripped 5 bases from V and 8 bases from J, with 18 bases between. This CDR3 is 14 amino acids long. Germline CDR1 and CDR2: LNHDA and SQIVND (reference sequence). CDR3 bases: TGTGCCAGTAGTCGGCAGGCGGGGTTTGGAGGCTACACCTTC. Amino acids: CASSRQAGFGGYTF.

This chain joins TRBV28 and TRBJ1-2; D not resolved. The germline CDR1 and CDR2 sequences are MDHEN and SYDVKM. The CDR3 has 13 amino acids. V was pared by 3 bases and J by 6 bases, with 11 bases between. The CDR3 sequence is CASSLRGGDGYTF. The CDR3 DNA follows: TGTGCCAGCAGTTTGCGGGGTGGGGATGGCTACACCTTC.

This sequence joins TRBV27 and TRBJ2-1; D may be TRBD1 (5 bases). Per germline, CDR1 MNHEY and CDR2 SMNVEV (reference sequence). V shed 7 bases and J shed 5 bases, with 15 bases lying between them. The CDR3 runs to 14 residues. The CDR3 DNA is TGTGCCAGCAAGGTGGGCAGGGCCAACAATGAGCAGTTCTTC. Translated, it gives CASKVGRANNEQFF.

The rearrangement links TRBV7-3 to TRBJ2-2; D gene unclear. Trimming removed 2 bases from V and 1 base from J, with 11 bases in between. From germline, CDR1 is SGHTA and CDR2 FQGTGA. The CDR3 has 16 residues. As DNA, the CDR3 is TGTGCCAGCAGCTTAGAGTTTGGGCAGAACACCGGGGAGCTGTTTTTT. This gives the protein CASSLEFGQNTGELFF.

The rearrangement joins TRBV19 to TRBJ2-6; D may be TRBD2 (5 bases). This CDR3 comprises 15 residues. The V end lost 7 bases, the J end lost 0 bases, and 10 bases lay between the germline ends. The germline V gene encodes CDR1 LNHDA and CDR2 SQIVND (reference sequence). Here the CDR3 DNA reads TGTGCCAGTACCGACGAGGGCTCTGGGGCCAACGTCCTGACTTTC. Translated: CASTDEGSGANVLTF.

The V call is TRBV27, the J call TRBJ2-2, with 7 nucleotides matching TRBD1. The CDR3 is made up of 14 amino acids. CDR1 and CDR2 (germline): MNHEY, SMNVEV (reference sequence). V shed 4 bases and J 7 bases; nucleotides not matched to a gene: 6. CDR3 bases: TGTGCCAGCAGTTCCCGACAGGGCAGCGGGGAGCTGTTTTTT. Translated, it gives CASSSRQGSGELFF.

This clone showed up just a few times. V gene TRBV6-5 combines with J gene TRBJ1-2; a weak D match, TRBD1 (6 bases). V lost 7 bases and J lost 2, with 11 bases in between. The germline gives CDR1 MNHEY, CDR2 SVGAGI. The CDR3 is 13 amino acids. The CDR3 protein is CASNRAPNYGYTF. In nucleotides, the CDR3 is TGTGCCAGCAACAGGGCTCCCAACTATGGCTACACCTTC.

The V gene is TRBV25-1, the J gene TRBJ2-5; D perhaps matches TRBD1 (6 bases). V was clipped by 1 base and J by 4 bases, with 10 bases between them. Germline assignment: CDR1 MGHDK and CDR2 SYGVNS. CDR3 length: 14 amino acids. The CDR3 region has the DNA TGTGCCAGCAGTGAATCGTGGGGGCGAGAGACCCAGTACTTC. Residues: CASSESWGRETQYF.

The chain has TRBV3-1 (or the pseudogene TRBV3-2) and TRBJ1-4; D call uncertain. In germline, CDR1 is LGHDT, CDR2 YNNKEL (reference sequence). V gave up 4 bases and J gave up 6 bases, with 15 bases separating them. The CDR3 covers 15 residues. Written as DNA, the CDR3 is TGTGCCAGCAGCCGCCCGTCCCGGCAGGATGAAAAACTGTTTTTT. This codes for CASSRPSRQDEKLFF.

About this clone itself: This CDR3 is missing its conserved last phenylalanine or tryptophan, likely due to a read error. The DNA is omitted, as the CDR3 cannot be located on it reliably, and the CDR3 follows TCRdb's listing. The V call is TRBV4-1, the J call TRBJ2-6; the table's D gene call, TRBD2, was not cross checked with the DNA. The CDR3 has 11 residues if both end residues are counted. Germline CDR1 and CDR2: MGHRA and YSYEKL. CDR3 sequence reads: CASSQDRCSST.

The V call is TRBV11-2, the J call TRBJ2-1; 8 bases map to TRBD1. In germline, CDR1 is SGHAT, CDR2 FQNNGV. Unmatched junction bases numbered 4, after V lost 5 bases and J lost 7 bases. This CDR3 comprises 13 residues. The CDR3 coding sequence is TGTGCCAGCAGCACCCGGACAGGGAATGAGCAGTTCTTC. Its protein is CASSTRTGNEQFF.

This clone came up once. This sequence joins TRBV27 and TRBJ1-2; 11 bases agree with TRBD1. V dropped 2 bases and J dropped 7; count of bases not matched to a gene: 6. Germline CDR1 is MNHEY and CDR2 is SMNVEV (reference sequence). This CDR3 is 15 amino acids long. CDR3 amino acids: CASSLAGQGALGYTF. The CDR3 bases are TGTGCCAGCAGTTTAGCAGGACAGGGGGCGCTTGGCTACACCTTC.

The chain employs TRBV7-2 and TRBJ1-2, with no clear D. Between the trimmed V and J ends, which lost 1 base and 8 bases, there was a span of 8 bases. This CDR3 contains 12 residues. Looked up from germline, CDR1 is SGHTA and CDR2 is FQGNSA. The CDR3 is CASSLETSGYTF. Here the CDR3 DNA reads TGTGCCAGCAGCTTAGAGACATCGGGCTACACCTTC. The whole variable domain, filled in from reference TRBV7-2 and TRBJ1-2, reads GAGVSQSPSNKVTEKGKDVELRCDPISGHTALYWYRQSLGQGLEFLIYFQGNSAPDKSGLPSDRFSAERTGGSVSTLTIQRTQQEDSAVYLCASSLETSGYTFGSGTRLTVV.

In this sample, this clone turned up once. The rearrangement joins TRBV15 to TRBJ2-7; 7 bases are shared with TRBD1. Germline trimming cut 3 bases from V and 5 bases from J; bases unmatched to any gene: 10. Per germline, CDR1 LNHNV and CDR2 YYDKDF (reference sequence). CDR3 length: 15 amino acids. The CDR3 here is CATSSSQGVLNEQYF. The CDR3 DNA sequence: TGTGCCACCAGCAGCTCTCAGGGGGTTTTGAACGAGCAGTACTTC.

This chain connects TRBV9 to TRBJ2-3; D perhaps matches TRBD2 (6 bases). Germline-derived CDR1 and CDR2 are SGDLS and YYNGEE. Trimming stripped 4 bases from V and 2 bases from J, with 20 bases between. The CDR3 runs to 17 residues. The CDR3, as DNA: TGTGCCAGCAGCCCGCTGGGACGGGAGTTGGACACAGATACGCAGTATTTT. This gives the protein CASSPLGRELDTDTQYF.

V is TRBV25-1 and J is TRBJ1-1; D gene unclear. Trimming removed 4 bases from V and 2 bases from J, with 11 bases in between. The CDR3 runs 14 residues. The V gene's germline CDR1 is MGHDK and CDR2 SYGVNS. The CDR3 here is CASSVEGFNTEAFF. DNA of the CDR3: TGTGCCAGCAGTGTCGAGGGATTCAACACTGAAGCTTTCTTT.

The V and J genes are TRBV10-2 and TRBJ1-1; 10 bases are a match to TRBD1. Germline V gene lookup returns CDR1 WSHSY and CDR2 SAAADI. CDR3 size: 14 residues. V trimming: 6 bases; J trimming: 4 bases; junction bases outside the gene matches: 5. CDR3: CASRGQGIGTEAFF. The CDR3 DNA reads as TGCGCCAGCAGGGGACAGGGGATCGGCACTGAAGCTTTCTTT.

The rearrangement uses TRBV5-4 and TRBJ1-2; a weak D match, TRBD1 (6 bases). Between the trimmed V and J ends, which lost 4 bases and 3 bases, there was a span of 13 bases. Germline assignment: CDR1 SGHNT and CDR2 YYREEE (reference sequence). The CDR3 sequence is 14 residues long. CDR3 DNA sequence: TGTGCCAGCAGCACAGAGGGGGGGCACTATGGCTACACCTTC. It encodes CASSTEGGHYGYTF.

V gene TRBV7-9 combines with J gene TRBJ2-5, with 10 bases aligning to TRBD2. This CDR3 is built from 15 residues. CDR1 and CDR2 (germline): SEHNR, FQNEAQ (reference sequence). V gave up 5 bases and J gave up 6 bases; unmatched junction bases: 9. The CDR3 bases are TGTGCCAGCAGCCCTCAGCTAGCGGGGGAGAAGACCCAGTACTTC. Its protein is CASSPQLAGEKTQYF.

This chain joins TRBV5-1 and TRBJ2-5; no clear D gene. The CDR3 covers 14 residues. V gave up 0 bases and J gave up 5 bases, with 11 bases separating them. Looked up from germline, CDR1 is SGHRS and CDR2 is YFSETQ. CDR3 region: CASSLALQAETQYF. The CDR3 nucleotides are TGCGCCAGCAGCTTGGCGTTGCAAGCGGAGACCCAGTACTTC.